This is a list of T cell receptor beta chains from one sample in a study of T cell repertoires in cytomegalovirus infection. TCRdb processed the reads anew with MiXCR; each CDR3 protein has one entry. The profile covers just under 550,000 distinct CDR3 sequences, with approximately 25% appearing a single time and less than 15% taken by the ten largest. The sequencing sample was made of PBMCs. The receptors were sampled from a human donor in good health (CMV status not recorded). Some clones in this sample may be carry-over from other donors' samples. CDR3s include the opening cysteine and the closing phenylalanine or tryptophan. D genes are given only for firm matches. Some rows have no size entry. The others give once, few or many, or a class for an expanded clone.

>-|-|TRBJ2-1|TRBV6-6
CASSPTPERRAREQFF
TGTGCCAGCAGCCCAACCCCCGAACGGCGGGCGAGAGAGCAGTTCTTC
>many|TRBD2|TRBJ2-2|TRBV7-8
CASSLDPSGNTGELFF
TGTGCCAGCAGCTTAGACCCTAGCGGGAACACCGGGGAGCTGTTTTTT
>few|TRBD2|TRBJ2-6|TRBV19
CASSTSLGGPWANVLTF
TGTGCCAGTAGTACCTCTCTGGGAGGGCCGTGGGCCAACGTCCTGACTTTC
>-|-|TRBJ2-5|TRBV7-2
CASSRISGLRETQYF
TGTGCCAGCAGCCGAATCTCCGGGCTTAGAGAGACCCAGTACTTC
>-|TRBD1|TRBJ2-5|TRBV29-1
CSVMGQQETQYF
TGCAGCGTTATGGGACAGCAAGAGACCCAGTACTTC
>many|-|TRBJ1-2|TRBV7-2
CASSRGAGNGYTF
TGTGCCAGCAGCAGGGGAGCGGGGAATGGCTACACCTTC
>-|-|TRBJ2-2|TRBV5-4
CASSLPHLTGPDTGELFF
TGTGCCAGCAGCTTGCCCCACCTAACCGGGCCGGACACCGGGGAGCTGTTTTTT
>many|TRBD2|TRBJ2-3|TRBV7-2
CASSSFSGTVADTQYF
TGTGCCAGCAGCTCCTTCAGCGGGACGGTGGCAGATACGCAGTATTTT
>few|-|TRBJ2-7|TRBV6-2/TRBV6-3
CASSYSEGVSYEQYF
TGTGCCAGCAGTTACTCTGAGGGGGTGAGCTACGAGCAGTACTTC
>once|TRBD1|TRBJ1-6|TRBV7-4
CASSPSQTGGGSPLHF
TGTGCCAGCAGCCCTTCTCAGACAGGGGGAGGTTCACCCCTCCACTTT
>-|-|TRBJ2-7|TRBV12-3/TRBV12-4
CASSTDSSEQYF
TGTGCCAGCAGTACCGACAGCTCCGAGCAGTACTTC
>-|TRBD2|TRBJ2-3|TRBV7-2
CASSLLWREGQGTDTQYF
TGTGCCAGCAGCCTCCTCTGGCGGGAGGGCCAGGGGACAGATACGCAGTATTTT
>many|TRBD2|TRBJ2-7|TRBV7-2
CASSLVAGVDEQYF
TGTGCCAGCAGCTTGGTAGCGGGCGTTGACGAGCAGTACTTC
>few|-|TRBJ2-1|TRBV5-6
CASSSLGGSGSYNEQFF
TGTGCCAGCAGCTCGCTCGGCGGATCGGGGTCCTACAATGAGCAGTTCTTC
>-|TRBD1|TRBJ1-1|TRBV5-3
CASSIGQGQGEAFF
TGTGCCAGCAGCATCGGACAGGGCCAAGGGGAAGCTTTCTTT
>-|TRBD1|TRBJ1-4|TRBV20-1
CSAGQGREKLFF
TGCAGTGCTGGACAGGGAAGGGAAAAACTGTTTTTT
>-|TRBD1|TRBJ2-7|TRBV19
CASSIGSTGTGVSYEQYF
TGTGCCAGTAGTATAGGCTCAACCGGGACAGGCGTCTCCTACGAGCAGTACTTC
>few|TRBD1|TRBJ2-1|TRBV4-3
CASSQDRERTGGNNEQFF
TGCGCCAGCAGCCAAGATCGAGAAAGGACAGGGGGCAACAATGAGCAGTTCTTC
>-|TRBD2|TRBJ2-1|TRBV4-3
CASSQDLAERYNEQFF
TGCGCCAGCAGCCAAGATCTAGCGGAAAGATACAATGAGCAGTTCTTC
>-|-|TRBJ2-1|TRBV18
CASSPPSTGYNEQFF
TGTGCCAGCTCACCCCCCAGTACAGGGTACAATGAGCAGTTCTTC
>many|-|TRBJ1-5|TRBV7-2
CASSFGGTRSNQPQHF
TGTGCCAGCAGCTTCGGGGGAACGCGGAGCAATCAGCCCCAGCATTTT
>-|-|TRBJ2-3|TRBV6-5
CASRSSWSTTDTQYF
TGTGCCAGCAGGTCGAGTTGGTCCACCACAGATACGCAGTATTTT